Shown below are 3 T cell receptor beta chains from a single sample sequenced in a study of T cells after yellow fever vaccination. TCRdb re-analysed the 5' RACE reads in MiXCR, keeping a single row per CDR3 protein. Among fewer than 650,000 distinct CDR3 sequences listed, 21% were seen once. This material consisted of PBMCs, taken approximately 20 days after the first yellow fever vaccination. The receptors were gathered from a man aged 18-30 years who received the YFV17D yellow fever vaccine.

This clonotype was seen a few times. The chain is built from TRBV7-9 and TRBJ2-3; 10 bases map to TRBD1. V dropped 5 bases and J dropped 6; count of bases not matched to a gene: 5. This CDR3 has 14 amino acids. Germline V gives CDR1 SEHNR, CDR2 FQNEAQ (reference sequence). In nucleotides, the CDR3 is TGTGCCAGCAGCAACCGGGACAGGGGTGATACGCAGTATTTT. It codes for CASSNRDRGDTQYF.

This clonotype was counted only a few times. J is TRBJ2-3 and V is TRBV7-2, with TRBD1 matching 7 bases. The J segment lost 1 base and the V segment lost 1 base, leaving 2 bases of the junction unmatched. CDR3 length: 15 residues. Germline V gene sequence: CDR1 SGHTA, CDR2 FQGNSA. CDR3 sequence: CASSLDRGGTDTQYF. The CDR3 nucleotides are TGTGCCAGCAGCTTAGACAGGGGCGGCACAGATACGCAGTATTTT. The full variable domain, completed using reference TRBV7-2 and TRBJ2-3, is GAGVSQSPSNKVTEKGKDVELRCDPISGHTALYWYRQSLGQGLEFLIYFQGNSAPDKSGLPSDRFSAERTGGSVSTLTIQRTQQEDSAVYLCASSLDRGGTDTQYFGPGTRLTVL.

The rearrangement links TRBV25-1 to TRBJ2-7; the D is unclear. From germline, CDR1 is MGHDK and CDR2 SYGVNS. V gave up 8 bases and J gave up 2 bases, with 13 bases separating them. The CDR3 spans 13 residues. CDR3 loop: CASRPGDAYEQYF. For the CDR3, the DNA is TGTGCCAGCCGACCAGGAGACGCCTACGAGCAGTACTTC.